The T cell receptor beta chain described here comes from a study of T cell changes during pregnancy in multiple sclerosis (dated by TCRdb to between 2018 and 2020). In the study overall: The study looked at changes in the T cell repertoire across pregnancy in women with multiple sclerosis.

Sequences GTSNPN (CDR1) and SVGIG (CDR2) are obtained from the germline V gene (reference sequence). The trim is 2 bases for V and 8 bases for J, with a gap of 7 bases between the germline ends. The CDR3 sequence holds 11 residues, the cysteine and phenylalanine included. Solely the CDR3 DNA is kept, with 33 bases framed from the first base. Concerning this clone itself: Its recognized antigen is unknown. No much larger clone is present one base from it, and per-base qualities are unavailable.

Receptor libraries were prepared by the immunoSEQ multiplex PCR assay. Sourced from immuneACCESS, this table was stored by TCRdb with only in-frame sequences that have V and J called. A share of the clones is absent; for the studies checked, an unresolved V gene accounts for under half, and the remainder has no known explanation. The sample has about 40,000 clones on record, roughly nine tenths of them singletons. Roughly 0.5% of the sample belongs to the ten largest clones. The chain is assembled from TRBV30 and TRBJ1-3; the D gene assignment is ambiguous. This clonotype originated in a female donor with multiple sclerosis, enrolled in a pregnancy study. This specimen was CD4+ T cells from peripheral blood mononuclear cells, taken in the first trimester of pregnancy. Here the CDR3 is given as CAWSLGDTIYF. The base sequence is TGTGCCTGGAGTCTCGGAGACACCATATATTTT.